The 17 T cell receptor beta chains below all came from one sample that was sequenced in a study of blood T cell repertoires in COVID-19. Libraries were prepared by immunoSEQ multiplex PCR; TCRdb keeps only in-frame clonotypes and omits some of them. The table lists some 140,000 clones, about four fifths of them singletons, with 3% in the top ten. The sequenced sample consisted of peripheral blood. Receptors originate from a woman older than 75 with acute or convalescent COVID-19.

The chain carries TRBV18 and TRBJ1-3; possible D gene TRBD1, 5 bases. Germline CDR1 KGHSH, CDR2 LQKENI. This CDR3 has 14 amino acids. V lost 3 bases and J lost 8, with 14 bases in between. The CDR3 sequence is CASSPRTRGDTIYF. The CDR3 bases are TGTGCCAGCTCACCCCGGACACGGGGGGACACCATATATTTT.

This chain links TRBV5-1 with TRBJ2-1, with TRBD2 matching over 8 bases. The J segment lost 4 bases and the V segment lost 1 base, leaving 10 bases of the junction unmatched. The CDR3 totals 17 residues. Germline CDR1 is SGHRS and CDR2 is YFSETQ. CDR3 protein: CASSLSGGPRQYNEQFF. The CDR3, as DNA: TGCGCCAGCAGCTTGTCGGGGGGGCCAAGACAATACAATGAGCAGTTCTTC.

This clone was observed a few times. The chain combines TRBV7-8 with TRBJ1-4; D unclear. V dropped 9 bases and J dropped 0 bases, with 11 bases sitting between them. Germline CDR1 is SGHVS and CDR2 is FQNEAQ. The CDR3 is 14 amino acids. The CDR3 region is CASSGGATNEKLFF. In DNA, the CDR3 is TGTGCCAGTTCCGGAGGAGCAACTAATGAAAAACTGTTTTTT. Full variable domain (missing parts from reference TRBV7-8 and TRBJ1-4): GAGVSQSPRYKVAKRGQDVALRCDPISGHVSLFWYQQALGQGPEFLTYFQNEAQLDKSGLPSDRFFAERPEGSVSTLKIQRTQQEDSAVYLCASSGGATNEKLFFGSGTQLSVL.

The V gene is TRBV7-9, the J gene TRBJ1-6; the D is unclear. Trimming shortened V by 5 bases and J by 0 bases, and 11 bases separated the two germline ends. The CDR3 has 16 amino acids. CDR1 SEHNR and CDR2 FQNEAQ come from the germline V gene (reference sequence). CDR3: CASSPTKSSYNSPLHF. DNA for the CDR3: TGTGCCAGCAGCCCCACCAAGAGCTCCTATAATTCACCCCTCCACTTT.

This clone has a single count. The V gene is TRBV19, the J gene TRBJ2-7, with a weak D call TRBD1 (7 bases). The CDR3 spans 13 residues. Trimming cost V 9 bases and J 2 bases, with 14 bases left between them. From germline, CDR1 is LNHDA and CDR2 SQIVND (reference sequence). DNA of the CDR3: TGTGCCAGCTCCAGGGGGGAGGCCTACGAGCAGTACTTC. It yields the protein CASSRGEAYEQYF.

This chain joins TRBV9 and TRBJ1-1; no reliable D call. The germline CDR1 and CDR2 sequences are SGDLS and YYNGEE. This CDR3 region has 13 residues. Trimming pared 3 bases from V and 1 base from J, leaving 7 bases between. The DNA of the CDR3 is TGTGCCAGCAGCGCGTCAGGGAACACTGAAGCTTTCTTT. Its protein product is CASSASGNTEAFF. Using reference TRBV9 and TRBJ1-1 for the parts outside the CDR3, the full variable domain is DSGVTQTPKHLITATGQRVTLRCSPRSGDLSVYWYQQSLDQGLQFLIQYYNGEERAKGNILERFSAQQFPDLHSELNLSSLELGDSALYFCASSASGNTEAFFGQGTRLTVV.

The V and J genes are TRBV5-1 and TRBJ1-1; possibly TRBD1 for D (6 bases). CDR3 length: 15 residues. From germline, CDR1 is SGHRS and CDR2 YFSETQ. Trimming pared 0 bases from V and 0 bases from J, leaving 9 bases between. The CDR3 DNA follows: TGCGCCAGCAGCTTGGGACAGGTCATGAACACTGAAGCTTTCTTT. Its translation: CASSLGQVMNTEAFF.

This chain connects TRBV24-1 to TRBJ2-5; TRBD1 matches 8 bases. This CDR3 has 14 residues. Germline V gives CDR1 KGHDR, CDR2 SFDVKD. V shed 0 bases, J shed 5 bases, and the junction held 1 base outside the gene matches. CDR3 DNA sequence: TGTGCCACCAGTGATTTGGACAGGGGTGAGACCCAGTACTTC. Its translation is CATSDLDRGETQYF.

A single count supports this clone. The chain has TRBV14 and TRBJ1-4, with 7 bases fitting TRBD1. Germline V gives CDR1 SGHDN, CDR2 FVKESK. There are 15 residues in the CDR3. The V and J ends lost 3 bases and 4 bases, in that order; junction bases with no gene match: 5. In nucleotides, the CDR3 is TGTGCCAGCAGCCAGATGGGACAGAATAATGAAAAACTGTTTTTT. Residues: CASSQMGQNNEKLFF. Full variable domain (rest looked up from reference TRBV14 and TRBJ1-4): EAGVTQFPSHSVIEKGQTVTLRCDPISGHDNLYWYRRVMGKEIKFLLHFVKESKQDESGMPNNRFLAERTGGTYSTLKVQPAELEDSGVYFCASSQMGQNNEKLFFGSGTQLSVL.

This CDR3 is CASSLGLKNYRLETQYF. CDR3 nucleotide sequence: TGTGCCAGCAGCCTAGGACTGAAAAATTACCGTTTGGAGACCCAGTACTTC. This chain links TRBV7-9 with TRBJ2-5, with D maybe TRBD2 (5 bases). Between the trimmed V and J ends, which lost 5 bases and 5 bases, there was a span of 24 bases. Germline CDR1 SEHNR, CDR2 FQNEAQ (reference sequence). This CDR3 has 17 residues.

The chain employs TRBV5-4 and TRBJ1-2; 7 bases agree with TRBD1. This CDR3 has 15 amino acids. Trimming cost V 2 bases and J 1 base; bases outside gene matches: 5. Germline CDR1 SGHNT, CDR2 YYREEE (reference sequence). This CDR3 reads CASSFEQGNNYGYTF. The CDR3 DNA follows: TGTGCCAGCAGCTTCGAACAGGGGAATAACTATGGCTACACCTTC.

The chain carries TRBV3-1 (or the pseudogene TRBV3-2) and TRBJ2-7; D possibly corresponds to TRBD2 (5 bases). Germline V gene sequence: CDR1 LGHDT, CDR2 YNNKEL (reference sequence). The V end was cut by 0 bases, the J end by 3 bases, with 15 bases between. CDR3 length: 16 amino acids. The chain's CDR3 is CASSQDSELGFYEQYF. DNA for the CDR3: TGTGCCAGCAGCCAAGACTCCGAACTAGGATTCTACGAGCAGTACTTC.

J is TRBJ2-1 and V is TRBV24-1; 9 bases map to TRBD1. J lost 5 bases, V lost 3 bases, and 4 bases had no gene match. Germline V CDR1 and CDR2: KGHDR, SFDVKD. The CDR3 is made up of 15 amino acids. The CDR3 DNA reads TGTGCCACCAGTGATCCAAGGACAGGGGACAATGAGCAGTTCTTC. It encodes CATSDPRTGDNEQFF.

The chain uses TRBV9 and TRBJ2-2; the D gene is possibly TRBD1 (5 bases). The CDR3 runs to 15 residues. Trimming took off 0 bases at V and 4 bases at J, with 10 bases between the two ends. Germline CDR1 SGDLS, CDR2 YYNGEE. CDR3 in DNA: TGTGCCAGCAGCGTAGAGGCAGGGATCACCGGGGAGCTGTTTTTT. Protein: CASSVEAGITGELFF.

The CDR3 region is CASSAPGDRGSYIQYF. CDR3 bases: TGTGCCAGCAGTGCCCCTGGTGACAGGGGTTCATACATTCAGTACTTC. The rearrangement uses TRBV6-2 or TRBV6-3 and TRBJ2-4, with TRBD1 matching over 8 bases. V gave up 5 bases and J gave up 8 bases; unmatched junction bases: 14. The germline V gene has CDR1 MNHEY and CDR2 SVGEGT. The length of the CDR3 is 16 residues.

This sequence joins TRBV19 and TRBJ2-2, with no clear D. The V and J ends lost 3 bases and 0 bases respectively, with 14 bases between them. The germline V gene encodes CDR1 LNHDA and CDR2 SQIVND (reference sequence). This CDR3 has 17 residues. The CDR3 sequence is CASSMGQTVANTGELFF. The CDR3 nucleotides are TGTGCCAGTAGTATGGGCCAAACCGTTGCGAACACCGGGGAGCTGTTTTTT.

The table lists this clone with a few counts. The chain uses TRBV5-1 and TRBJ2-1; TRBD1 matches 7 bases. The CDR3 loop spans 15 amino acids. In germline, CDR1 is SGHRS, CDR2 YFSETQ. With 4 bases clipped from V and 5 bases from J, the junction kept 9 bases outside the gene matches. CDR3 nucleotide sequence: TGCGCCAGCAGCCTAAAACCACAGGGGAACAATGAGCAGTTCTTC. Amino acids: CASSLKPQGNNEQFF.